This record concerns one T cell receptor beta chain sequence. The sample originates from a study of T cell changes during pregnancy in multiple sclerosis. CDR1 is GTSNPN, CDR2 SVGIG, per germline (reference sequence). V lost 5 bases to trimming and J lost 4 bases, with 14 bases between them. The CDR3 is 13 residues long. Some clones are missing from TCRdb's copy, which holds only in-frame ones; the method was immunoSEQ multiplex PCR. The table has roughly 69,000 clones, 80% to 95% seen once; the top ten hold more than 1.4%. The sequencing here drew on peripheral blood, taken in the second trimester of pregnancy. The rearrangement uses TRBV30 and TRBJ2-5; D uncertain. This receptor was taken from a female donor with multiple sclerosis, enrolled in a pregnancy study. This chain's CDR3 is CAWRGITRETQYF. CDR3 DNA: TGTGCCTGGCGCGGCATAACAAGAGAGACCCAGTACTTC.